There are many counts of the clone carrying this T cell receptor beta chain. This sample's TCRbeta library carried unique molecular identifier barcodes. TCRdb re-analysed the PCR reads in MiXCR, keeping a single row per CDR3 protein. Of around 680,000 distinct CDR3 sequences listed, 16% are singletons. The sample originates from a study of T-cell reconstitution after alpha-beta-depleted transplantation in children. The CDR3 sequence is 16 residues long. The V segment lost 0 bases and the J segment 4 bases; nucleotides outside the gene matches: 4. Germline lookup yields CDR1 SGHTA and CDR2 FQGNSA. The rearrangement links TRBV7-2 to TRBJ2-1, with 9 nucleotides matching TRBD2. The source of this sequence is a human donor who donated a stem cell graft to a child with acute myeloid leukemia. The sample was PBMCs from the stem cell graft donor, taken from the stem cell graft. The CDR3 is CASSLASGGSYNEQFF. In DNA form, the CDR3 reads TGTGCCAGCAGCTTAGCGAGCGGGGGGTCGTACAATGAGCAGTTCTTC.